A selection of T cell receptor beta chains follows, all from one sample in a study of blood T cell repertoires in COVID-19. Using immunoSEQ multiplex PCR, the repertoire was profiled, and TCRdb retains in-frame clones only, with some absent. The sample lists about 230,000 clones, 70% to 90% seen once, with around a tenth in the top ten. The material sequenced was peripheral blood. These receptors were taken from a man aged 50 to 60 with COVID-19, enrolled during active disease. The CDR3 runs from the conserved cysteine through the conserved F or W. A D gene is named only where the DNA matches it firmly. Rows may omit the clone size; those that give it use once, few, many or a size class.

D: TRBD2; size: NA; V: TRBV27; J: TRBJ2-1; CDR3: CASRVGLADYNEQFF; DNA: TGTGCCAGCAGGGTGGGACTAGCAGACTACAATGAGCAGTTCTTC
D: NA; size: NA; V: TRBV12-2; J: TRBJ1-5; CDR3: CASRTNSGNQPQHF; DNA: TGTGCAAGTCGGACTAACTCCGGGAATCAGCCCCAGCATTTT
D: NA; size: NA; V: TRBV10-3; J: TRBJ1-1; CDR3: CAIIGGVGTEAFF; DNA: TGTGCCATCATAGGGGGGGTAGGGACTGAAGCTTTCTTT
D: TRBD1; size: NA; V: TRBV24-1; J: TRBJ2-3; CDR3: CATSDPDRGSTDTQYF; DNA: TGTGCCACCAGTGATCCCGACAGGGGTAGCACAGATACGCAGTATTTT
D: TRBD2; size: NA; V: TRBV5-4; J: TRBJ2-1; CDR3: CASSFGLAGVQSNEQFF; DNA: TGTGCCAGCAGCTTCGGGCTAGCGGGGGTACAATCCAATGAGCAGTTCTTC
D: NA; size: once; V: TRBV19; J: TRBJ1-6; CDR3: CASTPGLYNSPLHF; DNA: TGTGCCAGTACCCCGGGACTCTATAATTCACCCCTCCACTTT
D: NA; size: NA; V: TRBV6-2/TRBV6-3; J: TRBJ2-7; CDR3: CASSLRGGNYEQYF; DNA: TGTGCCAGCAGTCTCCGGGGCGGGAACTACGAGCAGTACTTC
D: NA; size: NA; V: TRBV6-2/TRBV6-3; J: TRBJ1-5; CDR3: CASSYPGGDQPQHF; DNA: TGTGCCAGCAGTTACCCGGGGGGGGATCAGCCCCAGCATTTT
D: TRBD1; size: NA; V: TRBV12-3/TRBV12-4; J: TRBJ1-1; CDR3: CASVGQGGTEAFF; DNA: TGTGCCAGCGTGGGACAGGGAGGTACTGAAGCTTTCTTT
D: NA; size: NA; V: TRBV6-2/TRBV6-3; J: TRBJ2-1; CDR3: CASSYSGTPGFF; DNA: TGTGCCAGCAGTTATTCCGGGACACCCGGGTTCTTC
D: NA; size: NA; V: TRBV10-3; J: TRBJ2-7; CDR3: CAISDGTPPHEQYF; DNA: TGTGCCATCAGTGACGGGACACCTCCCCACGAGCAGTACTTC
D: NA; size: NA; V: TRBV29-1; J: TRBJ1-1; CDR3: CSVEDPRDTEAFF; DNA: TGCAGCGTTGAAGATCCTCGGGACACTGAAGCTTTCTTT
D: NA; size: NA; V: TRBV2; J: TRBJ2-1; CDR3: CASIGGNRGNEQFF; DNA: TGTGCCAGCATTGGGGGGAACAGGGGCAATGAGCAGTTCTTC
D: NA; size: NA; V: TRBV2; J: TRBJ1-5; CDR3: CASSAVQSNQPQHF; DNA: TGTGCCAGCAGTGCGGTACAGAGCAATCAGCCCCAGCATTTT
D: NA; size: NA; V: TRBV30; J: TRBJ1-2; CDR3: CAWRNRGGSYGYTF; DNA: TGTGCCTGGAGAAACCGCGGTGGCTCCTATGGCTACACCTTC
D: NA; size: NA; V: TRBV19; J: TRBJ2-7; CDR3: CASSIDRNPREQYF; DNA: TGTGCCAGTAGTATAGACAGGAACCCTCGCGAGCAGTACTTC
D: TRBD1; size: NA; V: TRBV19; J: TRBJ2-7; CDR3: CASSMLQGIAYEQYF; DNA: TGTGCCAGTAGTATGCTACAGGGGATAGCTTACGAGCAGTACTTC
D: NA; size: once; V: TRBV7-9; J: TRBJ2-4; CDR3: CASSLGAELAKNIQYF; DNA: TGTGCCAGCAGCTTAGGGGCAGAACTAGCCAAAAACATTCAGTACTTC
D: NA; size: NA; V: TRBV27; J: TRBJ1-5; CDR3: CASSRGTNSNQPQHF; DNA: TGTGCCAGCAGTAGGGGTACGAATAGCAATCAGCCCCAGCATTTT
D: NA; size: NA; V: TRBV18; J: TRBJ2-1; CDR3: CASSLGNEQFF; DNA: TGTGCCAGCTCCCTCGGCAATGAGCAGTTCTTC
D: TRBD1; size: NA; V: TRBV7-9; J: TRBJ2-7; CDR3: CASSLKGQGYEQYF; DNA: TGTGCCAGCAGCTTAAAGGGACAGGGCTACGAGCAGTACTTC
D: TRBD1; size: NA; V: TRBV2; J: TRBJ2-7; CDR3: CASSEGAGDRSPQQYF; DNA: TGTGCCAGCAGTGAAGGGGCCGGGGACAGGAGCCCTCAGCAGTACTTC
D: TRBD1; size: once; V: TRBV6-6; J: TRBJ1-1; CDR3: CASSYWTGANTEAFF; DNA: TGTGCCAGCAGTTACTGGACAGGGGCGAACACTGAAGCTTTCTTT
D: TRBD1; size: NA; V: TRBV5-1; J: TRBJ1-6; CDR3: CASSRGQINSPLHF; DNA: TGCGCCAGCAGCCGGGGACAGATTAATTCACCCCTCCACTTT
D: TRBD1; size: NA; V: TRBV18; J: TRBJ2-7; CDR3: CASSPGQGGTYEQYF; DNA: TGTGCCAGCTCACCGGGACAGGGGGGAACCTACGAGCAGTACTTC
D: TRBD1; size: NA; V: TRBV18; J: TRBJ1-1; CDR3: CASSLLGQGETEAFF; DNA: TGTGCCAGCTCCCTGCTGGGACAGGGAGAGACTGAAGCTTTCTTT
D: NA; size: NA; V: TRBV19; J: TRBJ2-3; CDR3: CASQIGGGTDTQYF; DNA: TGTGCCAGTCAGATCGGGGGTGGCACAGATACGCAGTATTTT
D: TRBD2; size: NA; V: TRBV20-1; J: TRBJ2-7; CDR3: CSASGTRGEQYF; DNA: TGCAGTGCTAGTGGGACTAGGGGCGAGCAGTACTTC
D: NA; size: NA; V: TRBV19; J: TRBJ2-7; CDR3: CASSMVGRAPYEQYF; DNA: TGTGCCAGTAGTATGGTGGGCAGGGCGCCCTACGAGCAGTACTTC
D: TRBD2; size: NA; V: TRBV19; J: TRBJ2-1; CDR3: CASSPRSGRVWVEQFF; DNA: TGTGCCAGTAGTCCCCGTAGCGGGAGGGTCTGGGTTGAGCAGTTCTTC
D: NA; size: NA; V: TRBV3-1/TRBV3-2; J: TRBJ2-5; CDR3: CASSHRQEVSGPETQYF; DNA: TGTGCCAGCAGCCATCGACAAGAAGTGTCAGGTCCGGAGACCCAGTACTTC
D: NA; size: NA; V: TRBV9; J: TRBJ2-7; CDR3: CASSISGEGAAYEQYF; DNA: TGTGCCAGCAGCATTTCCGGAGAGGGTGCGGCTTACGAGCAGTACTTC
D: TRBD1; size: NA; V: TRBV5-1; J: TRBJ2-7; CDR3: CASSRLGTGDYEQYF; DNA: TGCGCCAGCAGCCGGCTGGGGACAGGCGATTACGAGCAGTACTTC
D: TRBD2; size: NA; V: TRBV25-1; J: TRBJ2-1; CDR3: CASSDGDSAGGAYNEQFF; DNA: TGTGCCAGCAGTGACGGCGATAGCGCGGGAGGCGCCTACAATGAGCAGTTCTTC
D: TRBD2; size: NA; V: TRBV5-1; J: TRBJ2-5; CDR3: CASGGEETQYF; DNA: TGCGCCAGCGGGGGGGAAGAGACCCAGTACTTC
D: NA; size: NA; V: TRBV5-8; J: TRBJ2-7; CDR3: CASSLTRPGGEQYF; DNA: TGTGCCAGCAGCTTGACCCGACCTGGCGGTGAGCAGTACTTC
D: NA; size: NA; V: TRBV6-5; J: TRBJ1-1; CDR3: CASSYPARGGNTEAFF; DNA: TGTGCCAGCAGTTACCCTGCACGGGGGGGAAACACTGAAGCTTTCTTT
D: TRBD1; size: NA; V: TRBV2; J: TRBJ2-7; CDR3: CASSDGQGVYEQYF; DNA: TGTGCCAGCAGTGATGGACAGGGTGTATACGAGCAGTACTTC
D: TRBD2; size: NA; V: TRBV5-5; J: TRBJ2-1; CDR3: CASSFGGNYNEQFF; DNA: TGTGCCAGCAGCTTCGGGGGGAACTACAATGAGCAGTTCTTC
D: NA; size: NA; V: TRBV11-1; J: TRBJ2-7; CDR3: CASRVTGYYEQYF; DNA: TGTGCCAGCAGGGTAACAGGGTACTACGAGCAGTACTTC
D: TRBD2; size: once; V: TRBV4-1; J: TRBJ2-6; CDR3: CASSQVRSGGNSGANVLTF; DNA: TGCGCCAGCAGCCAAGTGAGGTCGGGGGGAAACTCTGGGGCCAACGTCCTGACTTTC
D: NA; size: NA; V: TRBV2; J: TRBJ1-2; CDR3: CASSGGDGYGYTF; DNA: TGTGCCAGCAGTGGGGGGGACGGTTATGGCTACACCTTC
D: NA; size: NA; V: TRBV5-6; J: TRBJ2-5; CDR3: CASSYRETQYF; DNA: TGTGCCAGCAGCTACCGGGAGACCCAGTACTTC
D: NA; size: NA; V: TRBV12-2; J: TRBJ1-3; CDR3: CASRLAPLGCLDRVENTIYF; DNA: TGTGCAAGTCGCTTAGCGCCCCTTGGTTGCCTGGACAGGGTAGAAAACACCATATATTTT
D: TRBD2; size: NA; V: TRBV19; J: TRBJ2-1; CDR3: CASSIAAGGYNEQFF; DNA: TGTGCCAGTAGTATAGCAGCGGGAGGGTACAATGAGCAGTTCTTC
D: NA; size: NA; V: TRBV12-3/TRBV12-4; J: TRBJ2-1; CDR3: CASSLRGEQFF; DNA: TGTGCCAGCAGTTTAAGGGGGGAGCAGTTCTTC
D: TRBD1; size: NA; V: TRBV18; J: TRBJ1-4; CDR3: CASSPGQGRANEKLFF; DNA: TGTGCCAGCTCACCAGGACAGGGAAGGGCTAATGAAAAACTGTTTTTT
D: TRBD1; size: NA; V: TRBV29-1; J: TRBJ2-7; CDR3: CSVEGTGVHEQYF; DNA: TGCAGCGTTGAGGGGACAGGGGTGCACGAGCAGTACTTC
D: TRBD2; size: few; V: TRBV29-1; J: TRBJ2-1; CDR3: CSVARLAEYNEQFF; DNA: TGCAGCGTTGCAAGACTAGCGGAGTACAATGAGCAGTTCTTC
D: NA; size: many; V: TRBV19; J: TRBJ1-5; CDR3: CASSIAGKNQPQHF; DNA: TGTGCCAGTAGTATAGCGGGGAAAAATCAGCCCCAGCATTTT
D: NA; size: NA; V: TRBV18; J: TRBJ1-2; CDR3: CASSPPSGVGGYTF; DNA: TGTGCCAGCTCACCACCGTCAGGGGTCGGTGGCTACACCTTC
D: NA; size: NA; V: TRBV6-5; J: TRBJ1-1; CDR3: CASSYSTGGFAEAFF; DNA: TGTGCCAGCAGTTACTCGACCGGAGGGTTTGCTGAAGCTTTCTTT